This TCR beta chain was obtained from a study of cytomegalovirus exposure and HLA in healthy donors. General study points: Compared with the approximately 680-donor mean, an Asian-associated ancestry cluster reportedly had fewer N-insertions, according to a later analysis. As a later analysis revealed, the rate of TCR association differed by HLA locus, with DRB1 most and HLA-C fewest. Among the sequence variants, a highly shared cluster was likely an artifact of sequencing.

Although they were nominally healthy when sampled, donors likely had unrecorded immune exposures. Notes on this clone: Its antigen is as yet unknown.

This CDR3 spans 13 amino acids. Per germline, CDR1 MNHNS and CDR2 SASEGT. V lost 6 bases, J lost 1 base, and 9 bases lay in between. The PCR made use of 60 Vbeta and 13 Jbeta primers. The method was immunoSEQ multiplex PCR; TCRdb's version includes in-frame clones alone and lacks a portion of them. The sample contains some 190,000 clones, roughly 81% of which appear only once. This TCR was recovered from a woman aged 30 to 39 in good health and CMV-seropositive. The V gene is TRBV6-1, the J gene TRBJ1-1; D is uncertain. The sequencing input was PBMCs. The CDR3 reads CASRLPGNTEAFF. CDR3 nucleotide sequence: TGTGCCAGCAGGTTGCCAGGGAACACTGAAGCTTTCTTT.